The 26 T cell receptor beta chains below were found in one sample sequenced in a study of control samples from healthy donors and cancer patients. TCRdb's copy holds only in-frame clones and misses some; the assay was immunoSEQ multiplex PCR. Altogether some 120,000 clones are present, around 87% being singletons, with the ten largest covering 1.1%. Sequencing used PBMCs. The origin of the receptors is a woman aged 45-65 years with colorectal cancer.

The gene calls are TRBV7-2 and TRBJ1-5; D gene unclear. Germline V gives CDR1 SGHTA, CDR2 FQGNSA. The CDR3 spans 15 residues. V lost 1 base, J lost 4 bases, and 11 bases lay in between. CDR3 bases: TGTGCCAGCAGCTTAGGGTGGGGTGGGAATCAGCCCCAGCATTTT. Amino acid sequence: CASSLGWGGNQPQHF.

CDR3 region: CAWSSPSSGNTIYF. The CDR3 DNA reads TGTGCCTGGAGTTCTCCAAGCTCTGGAAACACCATATATTTT. The chain joins TRBV30 to TRBJ1-3; D ambiguous. Germline CDR1 is GTSNPN and CDR2 is SVGIG (reference sequence). The CDR3 has 14 residues. V lost 2 bases and J lost 0, with 8 bases in between.

This chain uses TRBV6-2 or TRBV6-3 with TRBJ2-5; tentative D call: TRBD2 (6 bases). Trimming pared 6 bases from V and 7 bases from J, leaving 9 bases between. CDR1 and CDR2 (germline): MNHEY, SVGEGT. This CDR3 has 11 amino acids. CDR3 region: CASSLGGTQYF. Written as DNA, the CDR3 is TGTGCCAGCAGCCTCGGGGGGACCCAGTACTTC.

The V call is TRBV25-1, the J call TRBJ2-1; 9 nucleotides agree with TRBD2. CDR1 and CDR2 (germline): MGHDK, SYGVNS. Germline trimming cut 4 bases from V and 8 bases from J; bases unmatched to any gene: 6. This CDR3 is built from 14 residues. The CDR3 nucleotides read TGTGCCAGCAGTGCGGCTAGCGGGACCGATGAGCAGTTCTTC. Protein sequence: CASSAASGTDEQFF.

V usage is TRBV9 and J usage is TRBJ1-3, with 7 bases identical to TRBD1. Germline V gene lookup returns CDR1 SGDLS and CDR2 YYNGEE. V lost 4 bases to trimming and J lost 0 bases; unmatched junction nucleotides: 7. CDR3 length equals 16 residues. The CDR3 DNA sequence: TGTGCCAGCAGCCCACCAGGGGGAGGCTCTGGAAACACCATATATTTT. It yields the protein CASSPPGGGSGNTIYF.

The chain recombines TRBV5-1 with TRBJ2-1; TRBD1 agrees at 8 bases. CDR1 and CDR2 from the germline V gene are SGHRS and YFSETQ. V gave up 4 bases and J gave up 7 bases; unmatched junction bases: 7. The CDR3 runs 14 residues. CDR3: CASSEGQEGNEQFF. The CDR3 DNA reads TGCGCCAGCAGCGAGGGACAGGAGGGGAATGAGCAGTTCTTC. Together with reference TRBV5-1 and TRBJ2-1, the CDR3 gives the full variable domain: KAGVTQTPRYLIKTRGQQVTLSCSPISGHRSVSWYQQTPGQGLQFLFEYFSETQRNKGNFPGRFSGRQFSNSRSEMNVSTLELGDSALYLCASSEGQEGNEQFFGPGTRLTVL.

V usage is TRBV7-2 and J usage is TRBJ2-7, with a weak D call TRBD2 (6 bases). Trimming shortened V by 5 bases and J by 0 bases, and 17 bases separated the two germline ends. There are 16 residues in the CDR3. Per the germline V gene, CDR1 is SGHTA and CDR2 is FQGNSA. CDR3 sequence: CASSPFSGGSSYEQYF. The CDR3 bases are TGTGCCAGCAGCCCGTTTAGCGGAGGGAGCTCCTACGAGCAGTACTTC.

The V gene is TRBV13, the J gene TRBJ1-2; 10 positions match TRBD1. CDR1 is PRHDT, CDR2 FYEKMQ, per germline (reference sequence). J gave up 6 bases and V 5 bases, and 15 bases lay outside the gene matches. The CDR3 has 17 residues. CDR3: CASSPRDERDRGNGYTF. In DNA, the CDR3 is TGTGCCAGCAGCCCCCGAGATGAGCGGGACAGGGGAAATGGCTACACCTTC.

The chain combines TRBV5-8 with TRBJ2-1; 7 bases line up with TRBD2. This CDR3 is 18 amino acids long. CDR1 and CDR2 (germline): SGHTS, YDEGEE. V lost 4 bases and J lost 0; bases outside the gene matches: 13. The CDR3 DNA sequence: TGTGCCAGCAGCCCTAGGACTAGTTCGCTGAGCTCCTACAATGAGCAGTTCTTC. It specifies CASSPRTSSLSSYNEQFF.

The V gene is TRBV7-9, the J gene TRBJ2-7, with TRBD2 matching over 11 bases. V lost 4 bases to trimming and J lost 3 bases; unmatched junction nucleotides: 5. The germline V gene has CDR1 SEHNR and CDR2 FQNEAQ (reference sequence). There are 15 residues in the CDR3. Here the CDR3 reads CASSSTSGGYYEQYF. The CDR3 coding sequence is TGTGCCAGCAGCTCTACTAGCGGGGGCTACTACGAGCAGTACTTC.

The gene calls are TRBV13 and TRBJ2-3; D is possibly TRBD2 (6 bases). CDR1 is PRHDT and CDR2 is FYEKMQ in the germline V gene (reference sequence). This CDR3 has 15 residues. The V and J ends lost 5 bases and 0 bases respectively, with 12 bases between them. Here the CDR3 reads CASSGGTFSTDTQYF. CDR3 nucleotide sequence: TGTGCCAGCAGCGGGGGGACTTTTAGCACAGATACGCAGTATTTT.

The V and J genes are TRBV3-1 (or the pseudogene TRBV3-2) and TRBJ1-2; 8 positions match TRBD1. With V trimmed by 4 bases and J by 3 bases, 4 bases remained unmatched. There are 14 residues in the CDR3. Germline V gene sequence: CDR1 LGHDT, CDR2 YNNKEL (reference sequence). The DNA for the CDR3 is TGTGCCAGCAGCCCAGGACAGGGCGACTATGGCTACACCTTC. This encodes CASSPGQGDYGYTF.

J is TRBJ2-3 and V is TRBV5-6, with D perhaps being TRBD1 or TRBD2 (5 bases each). The germline CDR1 and CDR2 sequences are SGHDT and YYEEEE. The V end was cut by 5 bases, the J end by 0 bases, with 16 bases between. The CDR3 spans 16 residues. The CDR3 protein is CASSYTGTRSTDTQYF. The CDR3 DNA follows: TGTGCCAGCAGTTACACCGGGACGAGAAGCACAGATACGCAGTATTTT.

This clone appeared a single time. The chain links TRBV30 to TRBJ2-5; D might be TRBD2 (6 bases). V was pared by 0 bases and J by 2 bases, with 10 bases between. CDR1 is GTSNPN and CDR2 is SVGIG in the germline V gene (reference sequence). This CDR3 has 14 residues. DNA of the CDR3: TGTGCCTGGAGTGTACGGGACTTTCAAGAGACCCAGTACTTC. Translated: CAWSVRDFQETQYF.

The CDR3 DNA reads as TGTGCCGGCGATCGGACTAGCCGGGAAAGGGAGACCCAGTACTTC. It codes for CAGDRTSRERETQYF. The chain employs TRBV21-1 and TRBJ2-5; the table assigns TRBD2, which was not confirmed against the DNA. TRBV21-1 is deemed a pseudogene. CDR3 length equals 15 residues.

The V call is TRBV11-2, the J call TRBJ1-1, with D perhaps TRBD1 (5 bases). CDR3 length equals 12 residues. Germline CDR1 reads SGHAT; CDR2 reads FQNNGV. Trimming removed 4 bases at V and 6 bases at J, with 9 bases between. CDR3 DNA sequence: TGTGCCAGCAGCTCAGGGAGTCCTGAAGCTTTCTTT. It codes for CASSSGSPEAFF.

This rearrangement joins TRBV7-3 to TRBJ1-3; D gene unclear. The CDR3 is made up of 13 amino acids. In germline, CDR1 is SGHTA, CDR2 FQGTGA. V was trimmed by 5 bases and J by 2 bases, leaving 7 bases between them. DNA of the CDR3: TGTGCCAGCAGCCCCATGCCTGGAAACACCATATATTTT. This codes for CASSPMPGNTIYF.

This clone was detected only once. CDR3 in amino acids: CASTRGVNTGELFF. Here the CDR3 DNA reads TGCGCCAGCACCCGCGGGGTGAACACCGGGGAGCTGTTTTTT. V gene TRBV5-1 combines with J gene TRBJ2-2; maybe TRBD2 (6 bases). From germline, CDR1 is SGHRS and CDR2 YFSETQ. This CDR3 has 14 amino acids. The germline V and J ends were trimmed by 6 bases and 1 base, with 10 bases remaining between them.

The chain has TRBV19 and TRBJ1-2, with D unclear. This CDR3 comprises 14 residues. Trimming stripped 6 bases from V and 4 bases from J, with 15 bases between. CDR1 and CDR2 from the germline V gene are LNHDA and SQIVND (reference sequence). In nucleotides, the CDR3 is TGTGCCAGTAGAATTGGGCAGTCTAGCTATGGCTACACCTTC. Residues: CASRIGQSSYGYTF.

In this sample, this clone turned up once. The J gene is TRBJ1-4, the V gene TRBV19, with 10 nucleotides matching TRBD1. The germline gives CDR1 LNHDA, CDR2 SQIVND (reference sequence). The CDR3 has 17 amino acids. Trimming took 5 bases from V and 3 from J; bases not matched to a gene: 9. CDR3 amino acids: CASSPKTGTGANEKLFF. The CDR3 coding sequence is TGTGCCAGTAGTCCGAAAACCGGGACAGGGGCTAATGAAAAACTGTTTTTT.

The J gene is TRBJ1-2, the V gene TRBV4-1; weak D call: TRBD1 (5 bases). The CDR3 spans 14 residues. Germline V lookup: CDR1 MGHRA, CDR2 YSYEKL. V gave up 4 bases and J gave up 8 bases, with 17 bases separating them. The chain's CDR3 is CASSRPGTRGGYTF. The CDR3 nucleotides read TGCGCCAGCAGCCGCCCCGGGACTAGAGGGGGCTACACCTTC.

The chain is built from TRBV10-3 and TRBJ1-1; no reliable D call. Germline-derived CDR1 and CDR2 are ENHRY and SYGVKD. The ends were cut back, 6 bases at V and 1 base at J, with 9 bases in the middle. The length of the CDR3 is 13 residues. This CDR3 is CAISDTGNTEAFF. In DNA form, the CDR3 reads TGTGCCATCAGCGACACTGGGAACACTGAAGCTTTCTTT.

The rearrangement links TRBV5-1 to TRBJ2-5; D tentatively reads TRBD1 or TRBD2 (5 bases each). Germline V gene sequence: CDR1 SGHRS, CDR2 YFSETQ. V lost 0 bases and J lost 5, with 20 bases in between. This CDR3 contains 17 residues. CDR3 nucleotides: TGCGCCAGCAGCTTGGCCCCGGACGCCCTTGGGACGGAGACCCAGTACTTC. This gives the protein CASSLAPDALGTETQYF.

This chain joins TRBV5-4 and TRBJ1-2, with D maybe TRBD1 (5 bases). The CDR3 loop spans 16 amino acids. Germline lookup yields CDR1 SGHNT and CDR2 YYREEE (reference sequence). Trimming stripped 5 bases from V and 3 bases from J, with 20 bases between. CDR3 residues: CASRVGLAQGDYGYTF. CDR3 in DNA: TGTGCCAGCAGAGTGGGTCTTGCCCAGGGCGACTATGGCTACACCTTC.

V gene TRBV7-9 combines with J gene TRBJ2-7; 7 positions agree with TRBD2. V was clipped by 1 base and J by 3 bases; unmatched bases: 15. The CDR3 is 18 amino acids. Germline V CDR1 and CDR2: SEHNR, FQNEAQ (reference sequence). CDR3 DNA: TGTGCCAGCAGCTTAGGATTCGGGTTAACGGGAGGAGTCTACGAGCAGTACTTC. This codes for CASSLGFGLTGGVYEQYF.

The chain is built from TRBV30 and TRBJ2-2; 7 positions agree with TRBD2. The J segment lost 5 bases and the V segment lost 1 base, leaving 4 bases of the junction unmatched. This CDR3 is built from 14 residues. In germline, CDR1 is GTSNPN, CDR2 SVGIG (reference sequence). CDR3 bases: TGTGCCTGGAGTGGAGGGCGGGGGACCGGGGAGCTGTTTTTT. Its translation is CAWSGGRGTGELFF.